Detailed here is one TCR beta chain. A few counts support this clonotype. The antigen this receptor binds is unknown. Base-call qualities are not available, and no considerably larger clone is one nucleotide away. The record originates from a study of T cells in Graves' hyperthyroidism and ophthalmopathy (dated by TCRdb to 2018 to 2020). Describing the broader study: TCR V-J signatures able to tell the groups apart were searched for in a discovery cohort of 95 or so patients, of whom about 40 had Graves' ophthalmopathy and roughly 57 had stable Graves' hyperthyroidism. After sampling, hyperthyroidism patients received methimazole starting at 30 mg daily, and ophthalmopathy patients received high-dose intravenous methylprednisolone. Prospective prediction of ophthalmopathy was tested in an independent validation cohort of fewer than 20 hyperthyroidism patients and some 17 patients who later progressed to ophthalmopathy. For training and testing, the 110 or so patients in the discovery cohort were randomly divided in a 7:3 ratio. In about six Graves' hyperthyroidism patients, the study also compared T-cell repertoires from thyroid tissue with T-cell repertoires from blood. The paper reports TCR Vbeta CDR3 sequencing of approximately 130 peripheral blood samples: around 45 ophthalmopathy, roughly 80 hyperthyroidism and around 17 progressor patients. Results the study describes overall, beyond this receptor: No statistical method was used to fix the sample size in advance, and group allocation was not hidden from the investigators. Ophthalmopathy was separated from stable hyperthyroidism by a 13 V-J signature model, with around 88% sensitivity and 81% to 82% specificity obtained in cross-validation and 80%/75% obtained in testing. During validation, the model predicted progression to ophthalmopathy a median of around six months ahead of onset, with around 71% sensitivity and more than 72% specificity. Most expanded thyroid clonotypes (frequency above 0.001) were also found in blood, which suggests that blood repertoires may mirror thyroid immune responses.

The TCR beta CDR3 regions were amplified from RNA transcripts. The TCR CDR3 was subjected to a first round of RT-PCR using the HTBI primer set and the Qiagen OneStep RT-PCR kit. The libraries were constructed in a second round of multiplex PCR and then size-selected and purified. Sequencing of the libraries was done on an Illumina HiSeq2000 using paired-end 100 bp reads. On the authors' methods: SOAPnuke was used to process the raw data, throwing out any read that contained adapters or uncalled bases, had a mean Phred below 15, or lacked an exact constant-primer or identifier match. COPE v1.2.5 was used to merge the high-quality paired reads, and each unique nucleotide sequence was defined as a clonotype. MiTCR v1.1 was used to align clonotypes to the IMGT TRBV, TRBD and TRBJ reference segments. Only V-J combinations with frequency above 0.0001, covering about 99% of repertoires, were analysed. The TCS score was defined as the ratio of F50 (clonal expansion) to E x V (chaos), calculated using BLOSUM62-based TCRdist between CDR3 peptides within each V-J. Welch's t-statistics and random forest reduced fewer than 550 V-J features to about 12, which were used in a naive Bayes classifier (R e1071). The similarity between thyroid and blood repertoires was quantified using the Morisita-Horn index. In TCRdb, the public reads were trimmed at Q25 with fastp and aligned with MiXCR, with productive beta chains retained. CDR3 protein sequences are deduplicated, and each keeps its most common genes and DNA. None of the V and J calls come from the authors' own analysis; TCRdb made them. The sample yields over 500,000 distinct CDR3 sequences; 46% were counted once. The ten largest clones represent approximately 44% of the sample.

Including cysteine and phenylalanine, the CDR3 has 15 amino acids. The CDR3 DNA has 45 bases and is translated from base 1. V sheds 0 bases and J sheds 6 bases, leaving 14 bases between their ends. Based on the germline V gene (reference sequence), the CDR1 and CDR2 sequences are SEHNR and FQNEAQ. Exclusion was applied to patients with uncontrolled infections, other autoimmune diseases, pregnancy or lactation. Diagnoses were based on clinical symptoms, serum thyroxine and TRAb, thyroid ultrasound and orbital computed tomography. Trizol reagent was used to extract total RNA, and RNA quality was then checked on an Agilent 2100 Bioanalyzer.

The chain was built from TRBV7-9 and TRBJ1-2, with the D gene call left open. Sequenced sample: peripheral blood or thyroid tissue (not recorded which). The clonotype was recovered from an adult woman with Graves' disease, either hyperthyroidism or ophthalmopathy (not recorded which). The DNA sequence is as follows: TGTGCCAGCAGCTTAGCCCTGTCCGCCAAGGATGGCTACACCTTC. Its translation is CASSLALSAKDGYTF.